These T cell receptor beta chains were read from a single sample in a study of blood T cell repertoires in COVID-19. Data came from immunoSEQ multiplex PCR; TCRdb stores just in-frame clones and leaves some out. Found here are roughly 160,000 clones, around 80% of them singletons; the top ten hold 2.9%. Input material: peripheral blood. The source is a woman aged 55 to 70 with acute or convalescent COVID-19. Both conserved end residues are part of each CDR3. The D gene is left open where the match is weak. The size of a clone is reported for some rows only, either as once, few or many, or as a class for expanded clones.

TRBV7-2,TRBD2,NA,TRBJ2-5,TGTGCCAGCAGCAACGGCCGACTAGCGGGGGGGCCTGGAGAGACCCAGTACTTC,CASSNGRLAGGPGETQYF
TRBV9,TRBD1,NA,TRBJ2-7,TGTGCCAGCAGCGCCTCCGGGACAGGGGCCGGGGAGCAGTACTTC,CASSASGTGAGEQYF
TRBV9,NA,NA,TRBJ2-1,TGTGCCAGCAGCGTAATCACGCAGGATGAGCAGTTCTTC,CASSVITQDEQFF
TRBV29-1,NA,once,TRBJ2-1,TGCAGCGTTGAGAGGAATCGGGTAGCCCAAAATGAGCAGTTCTTC,CSVERNRVAQNEQFF
TRBV28,TRBD1,NA,TRBJ1-1,TGTGCCAGCAGTTTGTTCCCGGGACAGGTAAACACTGAAGCTTTCTTT,CASSLFPGQVNTEAFF
TRBV6-5,TRBD1,NA,TRBJ1-1,TGTGCCAGCAGGGACAGACAGGGGAGGAACACTGAAGCTTTCTTT,CASRDRQGRNTEAFF
TRBV2,TRBD2,once,TRBJ2-1,TGTGCCAGCAGTGGACTAGCGGGGGGGAATGAGCAGTTCTTC,CASSGLAGGNEQFF
TRBV6-5,TRBD1,NA,TRBJ1-5,TGTGCCAGCAGTATGGGACAGGGCAGCAATCAGCCCCAGCATTTT,CASSMGQGSNQPQHF
TRBV4-2,NA,NA,TRBJ2-3,TGTGCCAGCAGCCAGGAACCTCAGGGTCGAGATACGCAGTATTTT,CASSQEPQGRDTQYF
TRBV18,TRBD1,NA,TRBJ1-1,TGTGCCAGCTCACCACGCATCGGAGGACAGGGAAGCACTGAAGCTTTCTTT,CASSPRIGGQGSTEAFF
TRBV28,NA,medium-sized,TRBJ1-4,TGTGCCAGCAGTCCTCGGAGGGTTGCTAATGAAAAACTGTTTTTT,CASSPRRVANEKLFF
TRBV7-9,NA,once,TRBJ1-6,TGTGCCAGCAGCTCTCGGGACATGTCAACCTCACCCCTCCACTTT,CASSSRDMSTSPLHF
TRBV14,TRBD2,once,TRBJ2-3,TGTGCCAGCAGCCAGCATAGCGGGGGGCCCGTAGATACGCAGTATTTT,CASSQHSGGPVDTQYF
TRBV7-2,TRBD1,NA,TRBJ1-2,TGTGCCAGCAGTCTACAGGGGGCCAGGGAATCTATGGATGGCTACACCTTC,CASSLQGARESMDGYTF
TRBV7-2,NA,NA,TRBJ2-3,TGTGCCAGCAGCTTAGAGGGGCAATATAGCACAGATACGCAGTATTTT,CASSLEGQYSTDTQYF
TRBV5-5,NA,NA,TRBJ2-7,TGTGCCAGCAGCGGACAGGTGCGGGGCGAGCAGTACTTC,CASSGQVRGEQYF
TRBV18,NA,few,TRBJ1-3,TGTGCCACTCGAGAAGCTGGAAACACCATATATTTT,CATREAGNTIYF
TRBV7-3,TRBD1,NA,TRBJ1-1,TGTGCCAGCAGCTTAACCGGACAGGGCCCTGAAGCTTTCTTT,CASSLTGQGPEAFF
TRBV6-1,NA,NA,TRBJ1-1,TGTGCCAGCAGTGAAACAGGGTGGAACACTGAAGCTTTCTTT,CASSETGWNTEAFF
TRBV12-3/TRBV12-4,TRBD1,NA,TRBJ1-2,TGTGCCACCTCGACAGGGCGTGACTATGGCTACACCTTC,CATSTGRDYGYTF
TRBV7-2,TRBD2,NA,TRBJ2-7,TGTGCCAGCAGCTCCAGTGGGGGGGGGACGCACGCCGAGCAGTACTTC,CASSSSGGGTHAEQYF
TRBV4-1,TRBD1,NA,TRBJ1-1,TGCGCCAGCAGCCCAGGTCTTGACAGGGACACTGAAGCTTTCTTT,CASSPGLDRDTEAFF
TRBV5-1,TRBD1,NA,TRBJ1-4,TGCGCCAGCAGCCCGGGACCACAGGGGACTAATGAAAAACTGTTTTTT,CASSPGPQGTNEKLFF
TRBV2,NA,few,TRBJ1-1,TGTGCCAGCAGTGGCGTTTACAGGAACACTGAAGCTTTCTTT,CASSGVYRNTEAFF
TRBV27,NA,NA,TRBJ2-5,TGTGCCAGCAGTTGGGGAGGAGGAGAGACCCAGTACTTC,CASSWGGGETQYF
TRBV6-5,TRBD1,NA,TRBJ1-1,TGTGCCAGCAGTTACTCGGGGACAGTCAATGAAGCTTTCTTT,CASSYSGTVNEAFF
TRBV3-1/TRBV3-2,NA,NA,TRBJ2-7,TGTGCCAGCAGCCAAGAAGGCCTAGGCTCCTACGAGCAGTACTTC,CASSQEGLGSYEQYF
TRBV4-1,NA,NA,TRBJ1-5,TGCGCCAGCAGCCAAGATCTGATTGGGAGTCAGCCCCAGCATTTT,CASSQDLIGSQPQHF
TRBV29-1,NA,once,TRBJ2-5,TGCAGCGTGGTAGCGGAGGGAGAGACCCAGTACTTC,CSVVAEGETQYF
TRBV18,TRBD1,NA,TRBJ1-6,TGTGCCAGCTCACCAAGCAACAGGGGTAATTCACCCCTCCACTTT,CASSPSNRGNSPLHF
TRBV6-2/TRBV6-3,TRBD1,NA,TRBJ1-5,TGTGCCAGCAGTTACCGCGGACAGGGGCATCAGCCCCAGCATTTT,CASSYRGQGHQPQHF
TRBV27,NA,NA,TRBJ1-1,TGTGCCAGCAGTTTGGGGACTGATCCGAACACTGAAGCTTTCTTT,CASSLGTDPNTEAFF
TRBV30,TRBD1,NA,TRBJ1-5,TGTGCCTGGAGTGTACCGGGACAGGGCTTGCCCCAGCATTTT,CAWSVPGQGLPQHF
TRBV5-6,NA,NA,TRBJ1-6,TGTGCCAGCAGCTTTACCAGGGGTTTAAATTCACCCCTCCACTTT,CASSFTRGLNSPLHF
TRBV7-3,TRBD1,NA,TRBJ2-1,TGTGCCAGCAGCCTAACAGGGGGCTCTTACAATGAGCAGTTCTTC,CASSLTGGSYNEQFF
TRBV11-2,TRBD2,NA,TRBJ2-7,TGTGCCAGCAGCTCCTTGACTAGCGGGGGGCGGGACGAGCAGTACTTC,CASSSLTSGGRDEQYF